Listed here are 4 T cell receptor beta chains from one sample, sequenced in a study of human T cells and chemical hapten exposure. TCRdb re-analysed the RACE reads in MiXCR, keeping a single row per CDR3 protein. The sample includes 150,000 to 200,000 distinct CDR3 sequences, approximately 29% of them seen just once. As to time point: pre-sensitization, week 0. Treatment here: therapeutic diphenylcyclopropenone sensitization with weekly scalp DPC. Specimen: whole blood, collected in connection with sensitization to the hapten diphenylcyclopropenone (DPC). Receptor source: a woman aged 30 to 39 with alopecia areata. Some clones in this sample may be carry-over from other donors' samples.

The chain joins TRBV4-2 to TRBJ2-1, with 8 bases matching TRBD2. The CDR3 contains 16 residues. V was clipped by 0 bases and J by 5 bases; unmatched bases: 6. Per the germline V gene, CDR1 is LGHNA and CDR2 is YNFKEQ. CDR3 loop: CASSQEGVAGNNEQFF. The CDR3 DNA is TGTGCCAGCAGCCAAGAAGGGGTAGCGGGAAACAATGAGCAGTTCTTC.

This clonotype was counted a few times. This chain connects TRBV20-1 to TRBJ2-1, with a tentative D call TRBD1 (5 bases). The germline CDR1 and CDR2 sequences are DFQATT and SNEGSKA (reference sequence). The CDR3 has 13 residues. V lost 2 bases to trimming and J lost 7 bases, with 12 bases between them. The CDR3 nucleotides read TGCAGTGCTAGAAGCAGGGTGGATAATGAGCAGTTCTTC. Residues: CSARSRVDNEQFF.

The table lists this clonotype with a few counts. This chain joins TRBV29-1 and TRBJ1-3, with no clear D. CDR3 length: 15 residues. Trimming took 4 bases from V and 0 from J, leaving 13 bases between them. Germline values: CDR1 SQVTM, CDR2 ANQGSEA. The CDR3 DNA is TGCAGCGTTGGAGGGCCGATCCACTCTGGAAACACCATATATTTT. Translation gives CSVGGPIHSGNTIYF. Together with reference TRBV29-1 and TRBJ1-3, the CDR3 gives the full variable domain: SAVISQKPSRDICQRGTSLTIQCQVDSQVTMMFWYRQQPGQSLTLIATANQGSEATYESGFVIDKFPISRPNLTFSTLTVSNMSPEDSSIYLCSVGGPIHSGNTIYFGEGSWLTVV.

This clonotype has only a few counts. V gene TRBV20-1 combines with J gene TRBJ2-7; D possibly corresponds to TRBD1 (5 bases). The germline V gene has CDR1 DFQATT and CDR2 SNEGSKA (reference sequence). This CDR3 is built from 13 residues. Trimming took 1 base from V and 3 from J, leaving 10 bases between them. The CDR3 sequence: CSARGQGIYEQYF. CDR3 DNA sequence: TGCAGTGCTAGAGGTCAGGGAATCTACGAGCAGTACTTC.